Listed below are T cell receptor beta chains from one sample, sequenced in a study of Ad26.COV2.S vaccination and SARS-CoV-2 variants. Repertoires were generated with immunoSEQ multiplex PCR, while TCRdb's copy carries only in-frame clones and drops some. The table lists roughly 380,000 clones, roughly 90% of them singletons. The sample here was peripheral blood, taken in a trial of Ad26.COV2.S vaccine versus placebo. The receptors were sampled from a person aged 18 to 59 who received the Ad26.COV2.S COVID-19 vaccine or a placebo. The CDR3 runs from the conserved cysteine through the conserved F or W. The D gene is left open where the match is weak. Size values are once, few and many counts, or a class for expanded clones, and some rows have none.

J gene | D gene | V gene | clone size | CDR3 DNA | CDR3 protein
TRBJ2-1 | NA | TRBV15 | NA | TGTGCCACCAGGAATCCCACCAAGAATTACAATGAGCAGTTCTTC | CATRNPTKNYNEQFF
TRBJ2-1 | NA | TRBV19 | NA | TGTGCCAGTAGTATAGGAACACGAGGGGCAGGTGAGCAGTTCTTC | CASSIGTRGAGEQFF
TRBJ2-7 | NA | TRBV30 | NA | TGTGCCTGGCGGCGGCCCACCCTCTCATACGAGCAGTACTTC | CAWRRPTLSYEQYF
TRBJ1-3 | NA | TRBV5-1 | NA | TGCGCCAGCAGCACAGGTAGTTTGGTCTCTGGAAACACCATATATTTT | CASSTGSLVSGNTIYF
TRBJ1-5 | TRBD1 | TRBV28 | NA | TGTGCCAGCAGTTTGTACAGGGGCGCGGGGGGCAATCAGCCCCAGCATTTT | CASSLYRGAGGNQPQHF
TRBJ2-6 | NA | TRBV18 | NA | TGTGCCAGCTCGGTGAGCTCTGGGGCCAACGTCCTGACTTTC | CASSVSSGANVLTF
TRBJ2-3 | TRBD2 | TRBV6-4 | NA | TGTGCCAGCAGTGACGCCGCGGGGGGAACAGATACGCAGTATTTT | CASSDAAGGTDTQYF
TRBJ1-6 | NA | TRBV3-1/TRBV3-2 | NA | TGTGCCAGCAGCCAACTTAATCATTCACCCCTCCACTTT | CASSQLNHSPLHF
TRBJ1-2 | NA | TRBV29-1 | once | TGCAGCGTTGAGCGGGGGGCCGGCAACTATGGCTACACCTTC | CSVERGAGNYGYTF
TRBJ2-1 | TRBD1 | TRBV2 | NA | TGTGCCAGCAGTGTTTCACAGGGGGGTGAGCAGTTCTTC | CASSVSQGGEQFF
TRBJ2-5 | NA | TRBV28 | NA | TGTGCCAGCAGTCCCCCTGGTTTGGAGACCCAGTACTTC | CASSPPGLETQYF
TRBJ2-3 | TRBD2 | TRBV6-5 | once | TGTGCCAGCACGACCGTTAGCGGGGGATATCATACGCAGTATTTT | CASTTVSGGYHTQYF
TRBJ2-5 | TRBD2 | TRBV24-1 | NA | TGTGCCACCAGAGGGAGCGGGGGGGAAGAGACCCAGTACTTC | CATRGSGGEETQYF
TRBJ2-2 | NA | TRBV12-5 | NA | TGTGCTAGTGGCCCCGCGCCGGGATTCGGGGAGCTGTTTTTT | CASGPAPGFGELFF
TRBJ2-5 | TRBD2 | TRBV11-3 | NA | TGTGCCAGCAGCTTAGGACTTTTAAGCGGGGGCAGCCAAGAGACCCAGTACTTC | CASSLGLLSGGSQETQYF
TRBJ2-3 | TRBD1 | TRBV3-1/TRBV3-2 | NA | TGTGCCAGCAGTCGCGACAGGGTATCGTGGGATACGCAGTATTTT | CASSRDRVSWDTQYF
TRBJ2-3 | NA | TRBV24-1 | NA | TGTGCCACCACGGGCGGGATCGGCGCAGATACGCAGTATTTT | CATTGGIGADTQYF
TRBJ1-3 | NA | TRBV7-2 | NA | TGTGCCAGCAGCTTTACAGTCTCTGGAAACACCATATATTTT | CASSFTVSGNTIYF
TRBJ2-7 | NA | TRBV27 | NA | TGTGCCAGCAGTTTACAACAGGGTCCCTACGAGCAGTACTTC | CASSLQQGPYEQYF
TRBJ1-2 | NA | TRBV2 | NA | TGTGCCAGCAGTGATAGGACGGAGTTTAGTCCTAATGGCTACACCTTC | CASSDRTEFSPNGYTF
TRBJ2-4 | TRBD1 | TRBV19 | NA | TGTGCCAGTAGTGCTACCACCGGGACAGAAAAAAACATTCAGTACTTC | CASSATTGTEKNIQYF
TRBJ1-5 | TRBD1 | TRBV4-1 | NA | TGCGCCAGCAGCCAAGACGGGACAGTGGGAAGCAATCAGCCCCAGCATTTT | CASSQDGTVGSNQPQHF
TRBJ2-1 | NA | TRBV13 | NA | TGTGCCAGCAGCGTCAGGGTGGGCTACAATGAGCAGTTCTTC | CASSVRVGYNEQFF
TRBJ1-1 | TRBD1 | TRBV11-2 | NA | TGTGCCAGCAGCTTCACTACACCGGGACAGGGCTTGAACACTGAAGCTTTCTTT | CASSFTTPGQGLNTEAFF
TRBJ2-7 | NA | TRBV7-8 | NA | TGTGCCAGCAGCTCCCCGGCGGAGCAGTACTTC | CASSSPAEQYF
TRBJ2-1 | NA | TRBV6-2/TRBV6-3 | NA | TGTGCCAGCAGTCACGGGACGTTCGGTTACAATGAGCAGTTCTTC | CASSHGTFGYNEQFF
TRBJ1-2 | TRBD1 | TRBV19 | NA | TGTGCCAGTAGTGACCGGGACAGGCAAAACTACTTC | CASSDRDRQNYF
TRBJ1-6 | TRBD1 | TRBV2 | NA | TGTGCCAGCAGTGTCGGGACAGGGGTAGATTCACCCCTCCACTTT | CASSVGTGVDSPLHF
TRBJ1-1 | NA | TRBV5-6 | once | TGTGCCAGCAGCCTCCAGGGTCTGATCAACACTGAAGCTTTCTTT | CASSLQGLINTEAFF
TRBJ2-1 | TRBD2 | TRBV7-2 | once | TGTGCCAGCAGCACTAGACTTAGCGGGGGGGCCTCCTACAATGAGCAGTTCTTC | CASSTRLSGGASYNEQFF
TRBJ2-7 | NA | TRBV4-1 | NA | TGCGCCAGCAGCCCTGGACCGGACTACTCCTACGAGCAGTACTTC | CASSPGPDYSYEQYF
TRBJ2-5 | TRBD2 | TRBV6-4 | NA | TGTGCCAGCAGTGACTTCACTAGCGGGGGGACTCAAGAGACCCAGTACTTC | CASSDFTSGGTQETQYF
TRBJ2-7 | TRBD2 | TRBV7-9 | few | TGTGCCAGCAGCCCTGCGGTCACGGGAGGGGACGAGCAGTACTTC | CASSPAVTGGDEQYF
TRBJ2-1 | NA | TRBV2 | NA | TGTGCCAGCAGGCCGAGGGACACATTTCTAGAGAATGAGCAGTTCTTC | CASRPRDTFLENEQFF
TRBJ1-1 | NA | TRBV30 | once | TGTGCCTGGACTTCCTCAGGGAACACTGAAGCTTTCTTT | CAWTSSGNTEAFF
TRBJ2-7 | NA | TRBV10-3 | NA | TGTGCCATCAGTGTTCAAATGGACTTTCCGAGGACCTACGAGCAGTACTTC | CAISVQMDFPRTYEQYF
TRBJ1-6 | NA | TRBV4-3 | NA | TGCGCCAGCAGCCAAGAATACAGGGAAAGTTCACCCCTCCACTTT | CASSQEYRESSPLHF
TRBJ1-2 | TRBD1 | TRBV29-1 | NA | TGCAGCGTTGAAAGGGACAGGGCCTATGGCTACACCTTC | CSVERDRAYGYTF
TRBJ1-2 | NA | TRBV19 | NA | TGTGCCAGTACCAGGACAGAGGAAGGCTACACCTTC | CASTRTEEGYTF
TRBJ1-5 | TRBD1 | TRBV6-6 | NA | TGTGCCAGCAGTTGGACAGGGGGCGGCAATCAGCCCCAGCATTTT | CASSWTGGGNQPQHF
TRBJ2-3 | TRBD2 | TRBV5-4 | NA | TGTGCCAGCAGCCTAGCGGGGGGGCTTAGAGATACGCAGTATTTT | CASSLAGGLRDTQYF
TRBJ2-7 | TRBD1 | TRBV7-2 | once | TGTGCCAGCAGCTCCGGGACAGGGTACGAGCAGTACTTC | CASSSGTGYEQYF
TRBJ1-1 | NA | TRBV10-3 | once | TGTGCCATCAGTGAGTCGCACTCTGTGAACACTGAAGCTTTCTTT | CAISESHSVNTEAFF
TRBJ2-6 | NA | TRBV4-2 | once | TGTGCCAGCAGCCACCCTATAGACAGCGCTGCTGGGGCCAACGTCCTGACTTTC | CASSHPIDSAAGANVLTF
TRBJ1-5 | NA | TRBV19 | few | TGTGCCAGTAGGGACGGGAATAGCAATCAGCCCCAGCATTTT | CASRDGNSNQPQHF
TRBJ2-2 | NA | TRBV7-3 | NA | TGTGCCAGCAGCTCGGACTCCACCGGGGAGCTGTTTTTT | CASSSDSTGELFF
TRBJ1-1 | TRBD1 | TRBV28 | NA | TGTGCCAGCACCCAGGGGGGGCTGGGCACTGAAGCTTTCTTT | CASTQGGLGTEAFF
TRBJ1-2 | NA | TRBV5-5 | NA | TGTGCCAGCAGCATCGGGCCGGACTATGGCTACACCTTC | CASSIGPDYGYTF
TRBJ2-3 | TRBD1 | TRBV19 | NA | TGTGCCAGTAGTCCTACAGGGGGCCTCACAGATACGCAGTATTTT | CASSPTGGLTDTQYF
TRBJ2-1 | TRBD2 | TRBV5-1 | NA | TGCGCCAGCAGCTTTAGCGGGGGGGCGGAGAATGAGCAGTTCTTC | CASSFSGGAENEQFF
TRBJ1-1 | NA | TRBV2 | once | TGTGCCAGCTTTAAGTGGGTGGGCACTGAAGCTTTCTTT | CASFKWVGTEAFF
TRBJ2-5 | NA | TRBV6-2/TRBV6-3 | NA | TGTGCCAGCAGTTACTCGAGCAGTGGGGAGACCCAGTACTTC | CASSYSSSGETQYF
TRBJ2-3 | NA | TRBV11-2 | NA | TGTGCCAGCAGCTCGAACCGGGGCACAGATACGCAGTATTTT | CASSSNRGTDTQYF
TRBJ1-5 | NA | TRBV18 | NA | TGTGCCAGCTCACCTGGGGCGGGTAATCAGCCCCAGCATTTT | CASSPGAGNQPQHF
TRBJ1-1 | NA | TRBV5-1 | NA | TGCGCCAGCAAACTCGCGGAGGCGGCTGAAGCTTTCTTT | CASKLAEAAEAFF
TRBJ1-5 | NA | TRBV13 | NA | TGTGCCAGCAGCTTAATGGCGAAACTTAGCAATCAGCCCCAGCATTTT | CASSLMAKLSNQPQHF
TRBJ2-7 | NA | TRBV7-9 | NA | TGTGCCAGCAGCTTAGCGCGGGGCTACGAGCAGTACTTC | CASSLARGYEQYF
TRBJ2-1 | NA | TRBV18 | NA | TGTGCCAGCTCACCGACCCTAGCAAACGATGAGCAGTTCTTC | CASSPTLANDEQFF
TRBJ2-5 | TRBD2 | TRBV3-1/TRBV3-2 | NA | TGTGCCAGCAGCCAAGATCGGGGGGTGGCGACCCAGTACTTC | CASSQDRGVATQYF
TRBJ1-4 | TRBD1 | TRBV3-1/TRBV3-2 | NA | TGTGCCAGCAGCGGACAGGGGAGTGCAACTAATGAAAAACTGTTTTTT | CASSGQGSATNEKLFF